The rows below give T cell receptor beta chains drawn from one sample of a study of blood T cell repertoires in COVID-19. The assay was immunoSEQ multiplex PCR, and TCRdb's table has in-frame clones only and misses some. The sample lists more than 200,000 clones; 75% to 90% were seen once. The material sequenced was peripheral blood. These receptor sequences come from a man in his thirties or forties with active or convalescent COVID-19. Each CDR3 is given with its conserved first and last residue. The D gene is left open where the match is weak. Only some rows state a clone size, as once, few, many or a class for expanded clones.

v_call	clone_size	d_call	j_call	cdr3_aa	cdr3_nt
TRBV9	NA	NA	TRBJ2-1	CASSFHSLGEQFF	TGTGCCAGCAGCTTCCACTCTCTCGGTGAGCAGTTCTTC
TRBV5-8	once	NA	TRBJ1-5	CASSLLEGNQPQHF	TGTGCCAGCAGCTTATTAGAAGGCAATCAGCCCCAGCATTTT
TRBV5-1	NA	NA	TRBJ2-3	CASSFLPPITGTSRPTDTQYF	TGCGCCAGCAGCTTCTTGCCCCCGATCACGGGGACATCCCGGCCCACAGATACGCAGTATTTT
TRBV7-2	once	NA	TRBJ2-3	CASSLASSRDTQYF	TGTGCCAGCAGCTTAGCGTCTTCGCGGGATACGCAGTATTTT
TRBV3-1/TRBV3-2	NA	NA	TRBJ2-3	CASSQDQVENTQYF	TGTGCCAGCAGCCAAGATCAGGTGGAAAACACGCAGTATTTT
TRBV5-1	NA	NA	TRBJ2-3	CASRRSSGVGDTQYF	TGCGCCAGCAGACGGAGCTCAGGGGTCGGAGATACGCAGTATTTT
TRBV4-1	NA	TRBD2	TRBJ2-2	CASSQDLERGDNTGELFF	TGCGCCAGCAGCCAAGATCTCGAGCGGGGGGACAACACCGGGGAGCTGTTTTTT
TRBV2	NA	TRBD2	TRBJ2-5	CASRPGTSGIKETQYF	TGTGCCAGCAGGCCCGGGACTAGCGGGATCAAAGAGACCCAGTACTTC
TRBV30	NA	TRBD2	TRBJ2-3	CAWGTGTSGGPDTQYF	TGTGCCTGGGGTACAGGGACTAGCGGGGGCCCAGATACGCAGTATTTT
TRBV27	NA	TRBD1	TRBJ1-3	CASSPALTGGVGNTIYF	TGTGCCAGCAGCCCGGCCCTGACAGGGGGTGTCGGAAACACCATATATTTT
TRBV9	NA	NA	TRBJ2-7	CASSAGDSSYEQYF	TGTGCCAGCAGCGCAGGAGACAGTTCCTACGAGCAGTACTTC
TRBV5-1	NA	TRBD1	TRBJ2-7	CASSFFPGQGMNEQYF	TGCGCCAGCAGCTTTTTTCCGGGACAGGGGATGAACGAGCAGTACTTC
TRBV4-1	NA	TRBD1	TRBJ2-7	CASSQVDRGSEQYF	TGCGCCAGCAGCCAAGTTGACAGGGGGTCCGAGCAGTACTTC
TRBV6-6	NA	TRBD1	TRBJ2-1	CASSYEGTGGDEQFF	TGTGCCAGCAGTTACGAAGGGACAGGGGGGGATGAGCAGTTCTTC
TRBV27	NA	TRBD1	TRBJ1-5	CASRKWGDRYSYSNQPQHF	TGTGCCAGCCGAAAGTGGGGGGACAGATATTCCTATAGCAATCAGCCCCAGCATTTT
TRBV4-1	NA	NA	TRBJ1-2	CASSQGGDYGYTF	TGCGCCAGCAGCCAAGGGGGGGACTATGGCTACACCTTC
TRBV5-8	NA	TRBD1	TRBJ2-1	CAGRGQGAYEQFF	TGTGCCGGTAGGGGACAGGGGGCGTATGAGCAGTTCTTC
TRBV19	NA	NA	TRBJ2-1	CASKGVGTRAIDEQFF	TGTGCCAGTAAAGGGGTCGGCACCCGGGCCATCGATGAGCAGTTCTTC
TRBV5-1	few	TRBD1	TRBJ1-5	CASSETGTGGPLVFQPQHF	TGCGCCAGCAGCGAAACCGGGACAGGGGGCCCCCTGGTCTTTCAGCCCCAGCATTTT
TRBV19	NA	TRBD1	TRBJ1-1	CASSILWTGGSSTEAFF	TGTGCCAGTAGTATACTCTGGACAGGGGGCTCGAGCACTGAAGCTTTCTTT
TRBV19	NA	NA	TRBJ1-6	CASTPSWTSTNSPLHF	TGTGCCAGTACCCCATCCTGGACATCTACGAATTCACCCCTCCACTTT
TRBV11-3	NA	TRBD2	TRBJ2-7	CASSLHLAGAHLHEQYF	TGTGCCAGCAGCTTACATCTAGCGGGGGCCCACCTCCACGAGCAGTACTTC
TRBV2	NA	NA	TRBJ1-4	CASSGGGDEKLFF	TGTGCCAGCAGCGGGGGGGGCGATGAAAAACTGTTTTTT
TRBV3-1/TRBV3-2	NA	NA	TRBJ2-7	CASSQDLARSSYEQYF	TGTGCCAGCAGCCAAGATCTAGCCAGAAGCTCCTACGAGCAGTACTTC
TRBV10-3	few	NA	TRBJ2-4	CAISDGSKAKNIQYF	TGTGCCATCAGTGATGGGAGTAAAGCCAAAAACATTCAGTACTTC
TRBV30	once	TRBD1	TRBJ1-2	CAWSEGQPESYGYTF	TGTGCCTGGAGTGAGGGACAGCCTGAGTCCTATGGCTACACCTTC
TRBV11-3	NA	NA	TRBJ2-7	CASSSFDSYEQYF	TGTGCCAGCAGCTCCTTCGACAGCTACGAGCAGTACTTC
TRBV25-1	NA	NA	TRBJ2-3	CASSGREGTDTQYF	TGTGCCAGCAGTGGTAGGGAGGGCACAGATACGCAGTATTTT
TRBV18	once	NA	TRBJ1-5	CASSPPDGRGNQPQHF	TGTGCCAGCTCACCACCGGACGGGAGGGGTAATCAGCCCCAGCATTTT
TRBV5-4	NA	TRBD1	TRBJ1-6	CASSLVRTGHNSPLHF	TGTGCCAGCAGCTTGGTTCGGACAGGGCATAATTCACCCCTCCACTTT
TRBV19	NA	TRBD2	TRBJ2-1	CASREDSSYNEQFF	TGTGCCAGCCGGGAGGATTCCTCCTACAATGAGCAGTTCTTC
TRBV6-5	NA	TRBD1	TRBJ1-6	CASSTRTGFSPLHF	TGTGCCAGCAGTACCAGGACAGGGTTTTCACCCCTCCACTTT
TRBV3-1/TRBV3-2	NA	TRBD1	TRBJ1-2	CASSPDRVGYGYTF	TGTGCCAGCAGCCCCGACAGGGTTGGGTATGGCTACACCTTC
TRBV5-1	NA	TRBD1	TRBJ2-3	CASSAGQGRTDTQYF	TGCGCCAGCAGCGCGGGACAGGGGCGTACAGATACGCAGTATTTT
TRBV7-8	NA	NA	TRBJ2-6	CASSSFGAGGANVLTF	TGTGCCAGCAGCTCCTTTGGGGCTGGCGGGGCCAACGTCCTGACTTTC
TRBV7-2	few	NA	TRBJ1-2	CASSLGGFGYTF	TGTGCCAGCAGCTTAGGGGGCTTCGGCTACACCTTC
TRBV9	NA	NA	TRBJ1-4	CASSADGMGEKLFF	TGTGCCAGCAGCGCGGACGGGATGGGTGAAAAACTGTTTTTT
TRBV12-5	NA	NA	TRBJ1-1	CARGAENTEAFF	TGTGCTAGGGGAGCGGAGAACACTGAAGCTTTCTTT
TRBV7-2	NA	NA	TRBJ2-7	CASSPGQLYEQYF	TGTGCCAGCAGCCCTGGACAGCTCTACGAGCAGTACTTC
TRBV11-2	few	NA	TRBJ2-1	CASSLVDGQKQFF	TGTGCCAGCAGCTTAGTGGATGGACAGAAGCAGTTCTTC
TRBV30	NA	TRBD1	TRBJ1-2	CAWSLDRGGYGYTF	TGTGCCTGGAGCCTCGACAGGGGGGGATATGGCTACACCTTC
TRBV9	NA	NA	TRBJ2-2	CASSGTRGPRRSGGELFF	TGTGCCAGCAGCGGGACGCGGGGACCCCGACGTTCGGGCGGGGAGCTGTTTTTT
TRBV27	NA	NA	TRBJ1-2	CASSLSTANYGYTF	TGTGCCAGCAGTTTATCAACGGCTAACTATGGCTACACCTTC
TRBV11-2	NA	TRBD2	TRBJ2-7	CASSLPPVGLAQFSYEQYF	TGTGCCAGCAGCTTACCACCGGTGGGACTAGCTCAGTTCTCCTACGAGCAGTACTTC
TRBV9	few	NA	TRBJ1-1	CASSLGARDTEAFF	TGTGCCAGCAGTCTAGGGGCTAGGGACACTGAAGCTTTCTTT
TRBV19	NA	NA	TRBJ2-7	CASSLAGQTYEQYF	TGTGCCAGTAGTCTGGCGGGACAGACCTACGAGCAGTACTTC
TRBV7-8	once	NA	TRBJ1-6	CASSLDEGRVMGSPLHF	TGTGCCAGCAGCTTAGATGAGGGTCGGGTTATGGGATCACCCCTCCACTTT
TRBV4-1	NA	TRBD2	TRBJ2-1	CASKEVYPGLAGDEQFF	TGCGCCAGCAAAGAAGTATATCCGGGACTAGCGGGAGATGAGCAGTTCTTC
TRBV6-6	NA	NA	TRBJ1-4	CASSPPGATNEKLFF	TGTGCCAGCAGTCCTCCAGGGGCGACTAATGAAAAACTGTTTTTT
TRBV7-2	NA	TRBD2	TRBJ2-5	CASSLAGGGQETQYF	TGTGCCAGCAGCTTAGCGGGCGGGGGGCAAGAGACCCAGTACTTC
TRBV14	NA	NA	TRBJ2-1	CASSQERRTNEQFF	TGTGCCAGCAGCCAAGAGAGGAGAACCAATGAGCAGTTCTTC
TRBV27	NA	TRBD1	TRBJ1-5	CASSLLGQGYQPQHF	TGTGCCAGCAGTTTATTGGGACAGGGATATCAGCCCCAGCATTTT